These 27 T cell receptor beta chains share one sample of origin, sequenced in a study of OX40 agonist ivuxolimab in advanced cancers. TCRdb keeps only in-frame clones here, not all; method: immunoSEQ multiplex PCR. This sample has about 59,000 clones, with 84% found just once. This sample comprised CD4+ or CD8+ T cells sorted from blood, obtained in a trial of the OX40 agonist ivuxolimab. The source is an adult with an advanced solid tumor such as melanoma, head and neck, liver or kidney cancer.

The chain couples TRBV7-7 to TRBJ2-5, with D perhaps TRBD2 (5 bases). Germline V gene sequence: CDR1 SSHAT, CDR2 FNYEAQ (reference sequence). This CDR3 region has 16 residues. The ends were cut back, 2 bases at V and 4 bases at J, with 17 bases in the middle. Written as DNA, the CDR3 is TGTGCCAGCAGCTTATCCGGGGATTGGAGGATAGAGACCCAGTACTTC. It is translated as CASSLSGDWRIETQYF.

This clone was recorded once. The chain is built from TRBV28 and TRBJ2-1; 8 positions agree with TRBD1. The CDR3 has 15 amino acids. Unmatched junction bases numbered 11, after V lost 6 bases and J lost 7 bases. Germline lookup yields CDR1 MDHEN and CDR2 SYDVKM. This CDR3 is CASRTGQGPRNEQFF. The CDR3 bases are TGTGCCAGCAGGACTGGACAGGGTCCGAGGAATGAGCAGTTCTTC.

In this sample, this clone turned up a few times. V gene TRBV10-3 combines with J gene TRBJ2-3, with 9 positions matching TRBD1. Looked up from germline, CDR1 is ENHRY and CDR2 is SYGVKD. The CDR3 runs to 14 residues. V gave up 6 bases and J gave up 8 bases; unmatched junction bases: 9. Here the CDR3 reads CAIRPGDRAGTQYF. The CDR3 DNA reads TGTGCCATCAGGCCAGGGGACAGGGCGGGTACGCAGTATTTT.

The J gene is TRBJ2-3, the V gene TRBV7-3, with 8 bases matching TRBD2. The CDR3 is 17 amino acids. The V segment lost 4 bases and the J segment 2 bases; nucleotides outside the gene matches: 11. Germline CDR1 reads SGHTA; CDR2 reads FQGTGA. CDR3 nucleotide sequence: TGTGCCAGCAGCTCCGGGAGGGCAGCGGGAGACACAGATACGCAGTATTTT. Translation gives CASSSGRAAGDTDTQYF.

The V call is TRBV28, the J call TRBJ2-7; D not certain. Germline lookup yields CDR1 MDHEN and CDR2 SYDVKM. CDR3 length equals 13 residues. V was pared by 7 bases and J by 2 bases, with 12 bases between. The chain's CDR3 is CASTPTDAYEQYF. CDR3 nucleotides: TGTGCCAGCACCCCGACGGATGCCTACGAGCAGTACTTC. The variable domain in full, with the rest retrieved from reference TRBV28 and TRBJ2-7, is DVKVTQSSRYLVKRTGEKVFLECVQDMDHENMFWYRQDPGLGLRLIYFSYDVKMKEKGDIPEGYSVSREKKERFSLILESASTNQTSMYLCASTPTDAYEQYFGPGTRLTVT.

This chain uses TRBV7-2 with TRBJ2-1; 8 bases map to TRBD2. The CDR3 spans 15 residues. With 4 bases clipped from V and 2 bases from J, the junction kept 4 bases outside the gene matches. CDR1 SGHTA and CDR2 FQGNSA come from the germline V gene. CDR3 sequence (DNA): TGTGCCAGCAGCTCCGGACTAGCTACCTACAATGAGCAGTTCTTC. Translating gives CASSSGLATYNEQFF.

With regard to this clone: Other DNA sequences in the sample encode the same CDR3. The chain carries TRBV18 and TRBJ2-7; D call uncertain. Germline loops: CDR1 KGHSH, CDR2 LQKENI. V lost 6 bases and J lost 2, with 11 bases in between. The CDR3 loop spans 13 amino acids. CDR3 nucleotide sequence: TGTGCCAGCTCCCCCGGACGGGCCTACGAGCAGTACTTC. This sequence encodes CASSPGRAYEQYF.

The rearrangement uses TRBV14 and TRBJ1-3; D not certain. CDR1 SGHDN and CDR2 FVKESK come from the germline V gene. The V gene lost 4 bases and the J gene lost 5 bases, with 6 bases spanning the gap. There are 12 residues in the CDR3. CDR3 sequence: CASSPTRNTIYF. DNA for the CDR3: TGTGCCAGCAGCCCCACCAGAAACACCATATATTTT.

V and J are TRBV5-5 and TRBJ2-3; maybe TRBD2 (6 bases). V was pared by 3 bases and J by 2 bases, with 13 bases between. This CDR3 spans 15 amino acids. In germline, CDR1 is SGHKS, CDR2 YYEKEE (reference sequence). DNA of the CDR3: TGTGCCAGCAGCTGGCGAGGCGGGAACACAGATACGCAGTATTTT. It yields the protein CASSWRGGNTDTQYF.

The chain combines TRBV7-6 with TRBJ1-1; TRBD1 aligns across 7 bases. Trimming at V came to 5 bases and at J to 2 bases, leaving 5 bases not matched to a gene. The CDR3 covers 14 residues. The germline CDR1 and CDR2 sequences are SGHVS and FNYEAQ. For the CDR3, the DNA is TGTGCCAGCAGCAAATGGGACAGCAACACTGAAGCTTTCTTT. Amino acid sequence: CASSKWDSNTEAFF.

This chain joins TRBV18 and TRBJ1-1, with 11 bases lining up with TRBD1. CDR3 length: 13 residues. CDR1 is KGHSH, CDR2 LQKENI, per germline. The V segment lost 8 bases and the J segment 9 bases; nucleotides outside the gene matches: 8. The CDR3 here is CASKGQGETQAFF. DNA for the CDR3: TGTGCCAGCAAGGGACAGGGGGAAACCCAAGCTTTCTTT.

DNA of the CDR3: TGTGCCAGCAGTGAACAGGTGACAGGGGGGATCACTGAAGCTTTCTTT. It encodes CASSEQVTGGITEAFF. The chain uses TRBV2 and TRBJ1-1; 9 positions match TRBD1. CDR3 length: 16 amino acids. The trim removed 2 bases at V and 4 bases at J, leaving 8 bases unmatched. Germline lookup yields CDR1 SNHLY and CDR2 FYNNEI.

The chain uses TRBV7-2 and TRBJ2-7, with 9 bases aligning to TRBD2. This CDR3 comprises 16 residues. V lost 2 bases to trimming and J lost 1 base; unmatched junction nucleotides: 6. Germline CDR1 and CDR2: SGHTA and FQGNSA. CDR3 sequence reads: CASSLSGGGVSYEQYF. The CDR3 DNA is TGTGCCAGCAGCTTATCTGGCGGGGGGGTTTCCTACGAGCAGTACTTC.

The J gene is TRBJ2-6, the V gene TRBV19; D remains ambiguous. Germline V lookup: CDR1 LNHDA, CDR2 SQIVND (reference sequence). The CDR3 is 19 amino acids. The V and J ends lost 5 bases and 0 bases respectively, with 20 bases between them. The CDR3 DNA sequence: TGTGCCAGTAGTCCCGGTCAGGCGTTTTCTCTCTCTGGGGCCAACGTCCTGACTTTC. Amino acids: CASSPGQAFSLSGANVLTF. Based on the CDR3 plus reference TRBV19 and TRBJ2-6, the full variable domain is DGGITQSPKYLFRKEGQNVTLSCEQNLNHDAMYWYRQDPGQGLRLIYYSQIVNDFQKGDIAEGYSVSREKKESFPLTVTSAQKNPTAFYLCASSPGQAFSLSGANVLTFGAGSRLTVL.

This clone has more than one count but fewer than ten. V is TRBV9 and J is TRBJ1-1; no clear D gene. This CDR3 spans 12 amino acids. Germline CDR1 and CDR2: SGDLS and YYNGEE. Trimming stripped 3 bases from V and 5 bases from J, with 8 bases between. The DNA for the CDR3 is TGTGCCAGCAGCGCCGTGGGGACTGAAGCTTTCTTT. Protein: CASSAVGTEAFF.

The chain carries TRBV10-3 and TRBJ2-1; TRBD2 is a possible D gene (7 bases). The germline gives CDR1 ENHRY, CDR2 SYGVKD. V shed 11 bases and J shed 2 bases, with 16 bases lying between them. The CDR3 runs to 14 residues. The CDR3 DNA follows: TGTGCCGCCGCGGGGGCGGGGGCCTACAATGAGCAGTTCTTC. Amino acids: CAAAGAGAYNEQFF.

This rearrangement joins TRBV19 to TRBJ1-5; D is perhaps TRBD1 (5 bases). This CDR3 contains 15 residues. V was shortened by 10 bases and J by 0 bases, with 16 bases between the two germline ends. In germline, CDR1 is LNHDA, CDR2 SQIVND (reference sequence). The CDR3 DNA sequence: TGTGCCACGAGTGGGGGAACGGCTAGCAATCAGCCCCAGCATTTT. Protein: CATSGGTASNQPQHF.

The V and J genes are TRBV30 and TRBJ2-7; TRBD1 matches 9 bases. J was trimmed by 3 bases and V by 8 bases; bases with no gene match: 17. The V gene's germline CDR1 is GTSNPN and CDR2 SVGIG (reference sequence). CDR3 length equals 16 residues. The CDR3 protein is CAHTSAGTGKIYEQYF. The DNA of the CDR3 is TGTGCCCATACATCTGCCGGGACAGGGAAAATCTACGAGCAGTACTTC.

The CDR3 here is CASSQDADLTYGYTF. CDR3 nucleotide sequence: TGCGCCAGCAGCCAAGATGCAGACCTAACCTATGGCTACACCTTC. The rearrangement uses TRBV4-3 and TRBJ1-2, with unresolved D. Germline V gives CDR1 LGHNA, CDR2 YSLEER. V lost 0 bases, J lost 4 bases, and 12 bases lay in between. This CDR3 has 15 residues.

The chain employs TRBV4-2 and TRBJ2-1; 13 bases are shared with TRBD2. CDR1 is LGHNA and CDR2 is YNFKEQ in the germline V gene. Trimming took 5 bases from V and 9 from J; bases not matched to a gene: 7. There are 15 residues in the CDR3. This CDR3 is CASSGTSGIIGEQFF. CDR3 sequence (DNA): TGTGCCAGCAGCGGGACTAGCGGGATTATAGGTGAGCAGTTCTTC.

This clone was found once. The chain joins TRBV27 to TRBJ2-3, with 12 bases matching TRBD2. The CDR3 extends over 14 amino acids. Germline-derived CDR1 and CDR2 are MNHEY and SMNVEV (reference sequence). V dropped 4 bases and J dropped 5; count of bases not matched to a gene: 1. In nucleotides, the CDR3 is TGTGCCAGCAGTTCGGGACTAGCGGGAGATACGCAGTATTTT. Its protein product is CASSSGLAGDTQYF.

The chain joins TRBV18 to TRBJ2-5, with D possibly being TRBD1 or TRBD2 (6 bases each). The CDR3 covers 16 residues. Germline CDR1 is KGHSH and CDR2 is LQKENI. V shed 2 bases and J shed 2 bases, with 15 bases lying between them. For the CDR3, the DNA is TGTGCCAGCTCACCAACCGCTGGGGGGCGGCAAGAGACCCAGTACTTC. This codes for CASSPTAGGRQETQYF.

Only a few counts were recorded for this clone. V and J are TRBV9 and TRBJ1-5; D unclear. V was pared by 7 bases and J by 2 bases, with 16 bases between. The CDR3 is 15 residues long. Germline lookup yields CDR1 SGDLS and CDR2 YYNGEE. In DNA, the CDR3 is TGTGCCAGCGCCCGCGGGCCGTCGGGCAATCAGCCCCAGCATTTT. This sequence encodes CASARGPSGNQPQHF.

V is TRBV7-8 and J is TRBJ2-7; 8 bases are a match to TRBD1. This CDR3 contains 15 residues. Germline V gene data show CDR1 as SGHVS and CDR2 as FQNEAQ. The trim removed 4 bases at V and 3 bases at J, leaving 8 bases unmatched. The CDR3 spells CASSSGQGIIYEQYF. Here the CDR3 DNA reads TGTGCCAGCAGCTCCGGACAGGGAATCATCTACGAGCAGTACTTC.

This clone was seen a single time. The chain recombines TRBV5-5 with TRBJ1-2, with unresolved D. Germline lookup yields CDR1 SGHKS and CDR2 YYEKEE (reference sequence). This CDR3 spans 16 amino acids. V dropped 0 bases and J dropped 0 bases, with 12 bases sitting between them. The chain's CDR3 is CASSLVPSPTNYGYTF. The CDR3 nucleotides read TGTGCCAGCAGCTTGGTTCCGAGCCCTACTAACTATGGCTACACCTTC. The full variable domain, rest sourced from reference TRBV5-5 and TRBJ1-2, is DAGVTQSPTHLIKTRGQQVTLRCSPISGHKSVSWYQQVLGQGPQFIFQYYEKEERGRGNFPDRFSARQFPNYSSELNVNALLLGDSALYLCASSLVPSPTNYGYTFGSGTRLTVV.

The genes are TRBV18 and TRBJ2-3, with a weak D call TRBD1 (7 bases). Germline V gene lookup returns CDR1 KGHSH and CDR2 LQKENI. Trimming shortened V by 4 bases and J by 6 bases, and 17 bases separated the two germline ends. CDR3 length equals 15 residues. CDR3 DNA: TGTGCCAGCTCACTCCAGGGGGGCGTTTTGGATACGCAGTATTTT. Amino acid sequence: CASSLQGGVLDTQYF.

The CDR3 loop is CASSLGPGGDTGELFF. CDR3 bases: TGCGCCAGCAGCCTAGGGCCAGGGGGTGACACCGGGGAGCTGTTTTTT. The chain links TRBV4-1 to TRBJ2-2; 7 bases align to TRBD1. The CDR3 extends over 16 amino acids. CDR1 is MGHRA, CDR2 YSYEKL, per germline. The trim removed 4 bases at V and 3 bases at J, leaving 8 bases unmatched.